This T cell receptor (beta chain) is from a study of cytomegalovirus exposure and HLA in healthy donors. This PCR relied on a set of 60 Vbeta primers and 13 Jbeta primers. Here immunoSEQ multiplex PCR was the method, and the copy in TCRdb shows in-frame clones only, minus some. Here the sample spans about 94,000 clones, over 65% being singletons. Study-wide results and limits: It was 150 to 200 TCR beta chains that were listed as cytomegalovirus-associated. The number of N-insertions in an Asian-associated ancestry cluster was reportedly below the 666-donor mean in a later analysis.

Germline V gene lookup returns CDR1 MNHEY and CDR2 SVGAGI. Trimming removed 5 bases at V and 7 bases at J, with 11 bases between. This CDR3 region has 13 residues. This clone was counted once. What it binds is unknown. The source material was PBMCs. The chain has TRBV6-5 and TRBJ2-2, with D unclear. This sequence was found in a human donor in good health. For the CDR3, the DNA is TGTGCCAGCAGTGCCGACACCCTCGGGGAGCTGTTTTTT. This sequence encodes CASSADTLGELFF.